The sequence of this T cell receptor (beta chain) was determined in a study of control samples from healthy donors and cancer patients. Repertoires were generated with immunoSEQ multiplex PCR, while TCRdb's copy carries only in-frame clones and drops some. The sample yields about 140,000 clones, about 89% seen once. Input material: blood. This sequence originates from a man aged 18-30 years in good health.

The DNA of the CDR3 is TGTGCCAGCAGTGACCCGGGACAGGGGAGCGGAAACACCATATATTTT. This translates into CASSDPGQGSGNTIYF. The chain recombines TRBV6-2 or TRBV6-3 with TRBJ1-3; 10 positions match TRBD1. Germline V lookup: CDR1 MNHEY, CDR2 SVGEGT. This CDR3 is built from 16 residues. J was trimmed by 4 bases and V by 5 bases; bases with no gene match: 8.